This T cell receptor beta chain was captured in a study of graft-versus-host responses after intestinal transplantation. The overall study: In this cohort, recipients had multivisceral, liver-intestinal, or isolated intestinal transplants. All recipients were given anti-thymocyte globulin induction, and tacrolimus and steroids were then administered for approximately 3 years. Findings of the study overall: The recipient marrow held GvH clones, and some of them showed up first in ileum or blood. Individuals who had graft-donor T cell macrochimerism had allografts that showed high graft-versus-host to host-versus-graft clonal ratios.

Here immunoSEQ multiplex PCR was the method, and the copy in TCRdb shows in-frame clones only, minus some. This sample carries around 93,000 clones, around 90% of them seen once, and the ten largest clones take approximately 6%. As concerns this clone: Its antigen is currently unknown.

The CDR3 extends over 19 amino acids. The germline V and J ends were trimmed by 1 base and 0 bases, with 20 bases remaining between them. CDR1 and CDR2 from the germline V gene are MGHRA and YSYEKL. The sample was unstimulated CD8+ T cells sorted from spleen or lymph node cells, taken before intestinal transplant. This sequence joins TRBV4-1 and TRBJ2-3, with D tentatively TRBD2 (6 bases). The TCR originated in a human donor who received an intestinal transplant. CDR3 DNA: TGCGCCAGCAGCCAAGGCTTCGGGGCGGGGAAAACTAGCACAGATACGCAGTATTTT. As protein: CASSQGFGAGKTSTDTQYF.